This T cell receptor (beta chain) was documented in a study of identical twins. Study conclusions and caveats: Recombination models fit unrelated individuals' TCR alpha sharing but underestimated twins'. Cord blood's abundant beta clonotypes had fewer insertions, unlike memory repertoires.

CDR1 and CDR2 from the germline V gene are MNHEY and SVGEGT. After removal of 5 bases from V and 1 base from J, the junction contained 12 bases not matched to a gene. CDR3 length equals 18 residues. TCRdb ran MiXCR on the 5' RACE reads and lists one entry per CDR3 protein. The table records some 460,000 distinct CDR3 sequences, approximately 15% of them present only once. About this clonotype itself: Antigen specificity is unknown.

These data are also associated with another study on yellow fever vaccine responses in identical twins.

This receptor was taken from a woman in her late teens or twenties in good health. Input material: CD4+ T cells sorted from blood. The chain joins TRBV6-2 or TRBV6-3 to TRBJ1-5; 9 bases agree with TRBD1. The CDR3 DNA is TGTGCCAGCAGTACGGACAGGGGTTACGGCAAAAGCAATCAGCCCCAGCATTTT. This encodes CASSTDRGYGKSNQPQHF.